The 9 T cell receptor beta chains listed next were all sequenced from one sample in a study of blood T cells in healthy people across ages. A second roughly 6 to 11 cycle PCR used barcoded and J-beta primers. TCRdb re-derived calls from the 5' RACE reads in MiXCR, one entry per CDR3 protein. This sample has over 600,000 distinct CDR3 sequences; 46% occur once, and the top ten carry 15% to 20%. Material: blood. All receptors come from a man older than 75 in good health.

The chain employs TRBV6-5 and TRBJ2-3, with 8 bases identical to TRBD1. The CDR3 contains 13 residues. V lost 6 bases and J lost 5; bases outside the gene matches: 4. From germline, CDR1 is MNHEY and CDR2 SVGAGI. CDR3 sequence (DNA): TGTGCCAGCAGAGTAACAGGGGGAGATACGCAGTATTTT. This codes for CASRVTGGDTQYF.

This clonotype was recorded many times. This rearrangement joins TRBV20-1 to TRBJ2-1, with D perhaps TRBD2 (6 bases). This CDR3 has 13 amino acids. Trimming took off 3 bases at V and 6 bases at J, with 12 bases between the two ends. The V gene's germline CDR1 is DFQATT and CDR2 SNEGSKA (reference sequence). CDR3 bases: TGCAGTGCTAGTGGGGGGAGGACCAATGAGCAGTTCTTC. This gives the protein CSASGGRTNEQFF.

Concerning this clonotype itself: One junction end does not reproduce the germline sequence, and a read error may be involved. V usage is TRBV7-8 and J usage is TRBJ2-5; tentative D call: TRBD2 (6 bases). The CDR3 consists of 15 residues. Germline values: CDR1 SGHVS, CDR2 FQNEAQ. The CDR3 coding sequence is TGTGCCAGCAGCTCGGGGGTAGGGCCCCAAGAGACCCGGTACTTC. Amino acids: CASSSGVGPQETRYF.

J is TRBJ2-5 and V is TRBV7-9; no clear D. With the DNA end fitting TRBJ2-7 better, the J assignment may be wrong. Germline V gene data show CDR1 as SEHNR and CDR2 as FQNEAQ (reference sequence). The CDR3 has 13 amino acids. The DNA of the CDR3 is TGTGCCAGCAGCCACAGATCTACCTACGAGCAGTACTTC. This encodes CASSHRSTYEQYF.

The chain combines TRBV4-2 with TRBJ2-1; D not resolved. TRBJ2-7 explains the end of the DNA better; the J call may be wrong. Germline V gene data show CDR1 as LGHNA and CDR2 as YNFKEQ. The CDR3 has 14 amino acids. CDR3 nucleotides: TGTGCCAGCAGCCACCCAGCCTCCTACAATGAGCAGTACTTC. Residues: CASSHPASYNEQYF.

The rearrangement joins TRBV11-1 to TRBJ2-7; 13 bases are a match to TRBD2. The DNA end is more similar to TRBJ2-5, so the J call may be wrong. CDR3 length equals 16 residues. The germline V gene has CDR1 SGHAT and CDR2 FQDESV (reference sequence). CDR3 nucleotide sequence: TGTGCCAGCAGACCTGGGACTAGCGGGAATGGTGAGACCCAGTACTTC. Protein product: CASRPGTSGNGETQYF.

J is TRBJ2-2 and V is TRBV5-1; tentative D call: TRBD2 (5 bases). This CDR3 spans 14 amino acids. Germline CDR1 reads SGHRS; CDR2 reads YFSETQ. V lost 1 base and J 5 bases, leaving 9 bases between the germline ends. CDR3 DNA: TGCGCCAGCAGCTTGCGGGGAAGGACCGGGGAGCTGTTTTTT. As protein: CASSLRGRTGELFF. Supplemented by reference TRBV5-1 and TRBJ2-2, the full variable domain reads KAGVTQTPRYLIKTRGQQVTLSCSPISGHRSVSWYQQTPGQGLQFLFEYFSETQRNKGNFPGRFSGRQFSNSRSEMNVSTLELGDSALYLCASSLRGRTGELFFGEGSRLTVL.

This sequence joins TRBV5-1 and TRBJ2-2, with D perhaps given as TRBD1 or TRBD2 (5 bases each). CDR1 and CDR2 (germline): SGHRS, YFSETQ. The CDR3 sequence is 16 residues long. V lost 2 bases to trimming and J lost 6 bases, with 17 bases between them. Written as DNA, the CDR3 is TGCGCCAGCAGCTTACCCTCCATGGGGGTGGCCGGGGAGCTGTTTTTT. This encodes CASSLPSMGVAGELFF.

This clonotype was counted only a few times. This sequence joins TRBV7-2 and TRBJ2-1; D might be TRBD1 (6 bases). The germline V gene has CDR1 SGHTA and CDR2 FQGNSA. There are 15 residues in the CDR3. Deletions cut 6 bases from V and 5 bases from J, with 17 bases between. The CDR3 region is CASSSLGQGHNEQFF. The CDR3, as DNA: TGTGCCAGCAGTTCCCTGGGGCAGGGGCACAATGAGCAGTTCTTC.